These 2 T cell receptor beta chains were sequenced from one sample in a study of blood T cell repertoires in COVID-19. TCRdb's copy holds only in-frame clones and misses some; the assay was immunoSEQ multiplex PCR. The sample includes hundreds of thousands of clones, 65% to 85% of them seen just once. The material sequenced was peripheral blood. The receptors here all came from a woman older than 75 with acute or convalescent COVID-19.

J is TRBJ1-1 and V is TRBV5-1, with D perhaps matching TRBD1 (5 bases). The CDR3 runs to 14 residues. V shed 2 bases and J shed 0 bases, with 8 bases lying between them. Per germline, CDR1 SGHRS and CDR2 YFSETQ. The CDR3 reads CASSFGGMNTEAFF. In DNA form, the CDR3 reads TGCGCCAGCAGCTTCGGGGGGATGAACACTGAAGCTTTCTTT.

Here the CDR3 reads CSVQGSGYTF. CDR3 coding DNA: TGCAGCGTTCAGGGTTCTGGCTACACCTTC. The chain uses TRBV29-1 and TRBJ1-2, with a tentative D call TRBD1 (5 bases). This CDR3 region has 10 residues. The V gene's germline CDR1 is SQVTM and CDR2 ANQGSEA. Trimming left V 5 bases short and J 7 bases short, with 8 bases between.